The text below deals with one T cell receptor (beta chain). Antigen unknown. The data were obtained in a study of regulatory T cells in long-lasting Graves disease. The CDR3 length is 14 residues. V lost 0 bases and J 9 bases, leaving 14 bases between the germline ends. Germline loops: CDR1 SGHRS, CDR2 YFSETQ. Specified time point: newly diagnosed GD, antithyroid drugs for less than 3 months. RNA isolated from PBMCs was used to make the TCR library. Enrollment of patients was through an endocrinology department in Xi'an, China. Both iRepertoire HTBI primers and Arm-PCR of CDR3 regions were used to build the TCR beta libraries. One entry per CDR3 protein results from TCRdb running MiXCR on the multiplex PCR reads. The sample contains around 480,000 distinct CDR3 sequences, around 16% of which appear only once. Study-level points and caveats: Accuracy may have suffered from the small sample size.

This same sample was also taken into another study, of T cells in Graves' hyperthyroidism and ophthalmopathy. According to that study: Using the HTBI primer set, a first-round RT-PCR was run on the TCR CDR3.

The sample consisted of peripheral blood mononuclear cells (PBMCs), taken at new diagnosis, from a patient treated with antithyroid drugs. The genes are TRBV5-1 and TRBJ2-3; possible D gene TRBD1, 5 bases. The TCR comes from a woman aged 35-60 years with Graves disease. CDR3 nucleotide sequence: TGCGCCAGCAGCTTGGAGGTATCGAAGGGGACGCAGTATTTT. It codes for CASSLEVSKGTQYF.